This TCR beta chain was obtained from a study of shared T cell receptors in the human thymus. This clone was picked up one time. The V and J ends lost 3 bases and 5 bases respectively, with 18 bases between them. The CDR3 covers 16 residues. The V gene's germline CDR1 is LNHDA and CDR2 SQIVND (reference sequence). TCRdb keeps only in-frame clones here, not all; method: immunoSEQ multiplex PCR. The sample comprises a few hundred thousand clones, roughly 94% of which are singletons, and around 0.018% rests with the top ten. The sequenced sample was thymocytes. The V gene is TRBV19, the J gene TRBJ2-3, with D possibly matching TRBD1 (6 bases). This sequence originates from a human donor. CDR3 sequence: CASSISGAVGQDTQYF. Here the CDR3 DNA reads TGTGCCAGTAGTATCTCAGGCGCGGTGGGACAAGATACGCAGTATTTT.